These 10 T cell receptor beta chains came from one sample sequenced in a study of CD8 T cells in ankylosing spondylitis. TCRdb re-analysed the 5' RACE reads in MiXCR, keeping a single row per CDR3 protein. The data hold hundreds of thousands of distinct CDR3 sequences, with 25% to 30% observed a single time. The material sequenced was blood, either unsorted or a sorted T cell fraction (not recorded which). The receptors come from a male donor with ankylosing spondylitis or in good health (not recorded which).

This clonotype showed up just a few times. This chain links TRBV4-2 with TRBJ2-4; 8 nucleotides agree with TRBD2. V lost 0 bases to trimming and J lost 8 bases; unmatched junction nucleotides: 3. Germline loops: CDR1 LGHNA, CDR2 YNFKEQ. There are 14 residues in the CDR3. CDR3 nucleotide sequence: TGTGCCAGCAGCCAAGATCCGGGGGGGCACATTCAGTACTTC. It is translated as CASSQDPGGHIQYF.

This clonotype was seen many times. J is TRBJ2-1 and V is TRBV29-1; 7 bases are a match to TRBD2. V dropped 4 bases and J dropped 3; count of bases not matched to a gene: 3. The germline V gene has CDR1 SQVTM and CDR2 ANQGSEA. This CDR3 contains 13 residues. The CDR3 loop is CSVVGGNYNEQFF. In DNA form, the CDR3 reads TGCAGCGTTGTGGGGGGGAACTACAATGAGCAGTTCTTC.

This clonotype was detected ten times or more. V usage is TRBV20-1 and J usage is TRBJ2-5; possible D gene TRBD1, 5 bases. CDR1 and CDR2 from the germline V gene are DFQATT and SNEGSKA (reference sequence). The V end lost 3 bases, the J end lost 6 bases, and 14 bases lay between the germline ends. The CDR3 spans 13 residues. The DNA of the CDR3 is TGCAGTGCTAGTAAGGGGCGCGCCCAGACCCAGTACTTC. Its translation: CSASKGRAQTQYF.

The CDR3 DNA reads as TGTGCCAGCAGCCCTTACGAGGGTAGCAATCAGCCCCAGCATTTT. Protein sequence: CASSPYEGSNQPQHF. The J gene is TRBJ1-5, the V gene TRBV6-2 or TRBV6-3; D gene unclear. The V and J ends lost 6 bases and 0 bases respectively, with 12 bases between them. This CDR3 is built from 15 residues. CDR1 and CDR2 (germline): MNHEY, SVGEGT.

The table lists this clonotype with many counts. J is TRBJ2-6 and V is TRBV4-1; a possible D gene is TRBD1 (5 bases). The CDR3 runs 15 residues. Trimming removed 4 bases at V and 2 bases at J, with 9 bases between. Looked up from germline, CDR1 is MGHRA and CDR2 is YSYEKL. CDR3 loop: CASSLLGAGANVLTF. The CDR3 region has the DNA TGCGCCAGCAGCCTCCTAGGGGCTGGGGCCAACGTCCTGACTTTC.

The chain couples TRBV20-1 to TRBJ2-7; D remains ambiguous. V shed 2 bases and J shed 0 bases, with 8 bases lying between them. Germline V lookup: CDR1 DFQATT, CDR2 SNEGSKA (reference sequence). The CDR3 has 13 residues. The CDR3 is CSARNPLSYEQYF. In nucleotides, the CDR3 is TGCAGTGCTAGAAACCCCCTCTCCTACGAGCAGTACTTC.

Many counts were recorded for this clonotype. The V and J genes are TRBV6-1 and TRBJ1-5; no clear D. V lost 6 bases, J lost 7 bases, and 16 bases lay in between. Germline V gives CDR1 MNHNS, CDR2 SASEGT. CDR3 length: 14 amino acids. CDR3 sequence (DNA): TGTGCCAGCAGCAGGCCCGGGTTCGGCCAGCCCCAGCATTTT. It yields the protein CASSRPGFGQPQHF.

This clonotype was found many times. This sequence joins TRBV9 and TRBJ2-1; D is possibly TRBD1 (6 bases). Trimming removed 0 bases from V and 2 bases from J, with 12 bases in between. Per the germline V gene, CDR1 is SGDLS and CDR2 is YYNGEE. CDR3 size: 16 residues. CDR3 DNA: TGTGCCAGCAGCGTAGTGGGGCAGGGGACCTACAATGAGCAGTTCTTC. Translating it yields CASSVVGQGTYNEQFF.

In this sample, this clonotype turned up many times. V and J are TRBV7-9 and TRBJ2-7; weak D call: TRBD2 (6 bases). Germline CDR1 reads SEHNR; CDR2 reads FQNEAQ (reference sequence). Deletions cut 6 bases from V and 3 bases from J, with 12 bases between. The CDR3 has 13 amino acids. The CDR3 loop reads CASSSSGGYEQYF. In DNA form, the CDR3 reads TGTGCCAGCAGTTCGTCCGGGGGCTACGAGCAGTACTTC.

Ten or more counts support this clonotype. CDR3 in DNA: TGCAGTGCCGGGACTAGCGGAGACCCTTACAATGAGCAGTTCTTC. Its translation is CSAGTSGDPYNEQFF. The rearrangement uses TRBV20-1 and TRBJ2-1; TRBD2 matches at 11 bases. The V and J ends lost 6 bases and 4 bases, in that order; junction bases with no gene match: 8. The germline CDR1 and CDR2 sequences are DFQATT and SNEGSKA (reference sequence). The CDR3 has 15 amino acids.